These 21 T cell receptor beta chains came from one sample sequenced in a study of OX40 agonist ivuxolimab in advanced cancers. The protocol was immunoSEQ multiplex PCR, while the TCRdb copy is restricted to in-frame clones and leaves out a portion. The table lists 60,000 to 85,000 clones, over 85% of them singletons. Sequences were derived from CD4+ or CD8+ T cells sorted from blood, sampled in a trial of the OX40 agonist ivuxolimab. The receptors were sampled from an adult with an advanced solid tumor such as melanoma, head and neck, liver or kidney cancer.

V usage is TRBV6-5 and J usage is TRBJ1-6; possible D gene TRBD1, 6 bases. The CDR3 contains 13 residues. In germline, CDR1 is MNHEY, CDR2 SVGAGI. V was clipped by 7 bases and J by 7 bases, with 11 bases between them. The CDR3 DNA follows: TGTGCCAGCACACAGGGAAGGAATTCACCCCTCCACTTT. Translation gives CASTQGRNSPLHF.

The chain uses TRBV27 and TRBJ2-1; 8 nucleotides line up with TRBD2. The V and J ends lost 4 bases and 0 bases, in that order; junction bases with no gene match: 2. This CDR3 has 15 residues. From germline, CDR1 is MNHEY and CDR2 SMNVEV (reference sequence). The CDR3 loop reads CASSWSGSSYNEQFF. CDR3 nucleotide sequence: TGTGCCAGCAGTTGGAGCGGGAGCTCCTACAATGAGCAGTTCTTC.

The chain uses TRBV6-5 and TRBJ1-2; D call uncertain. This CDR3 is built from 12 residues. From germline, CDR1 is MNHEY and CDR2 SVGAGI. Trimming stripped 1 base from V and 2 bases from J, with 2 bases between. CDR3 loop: CASSYLNYGYTF. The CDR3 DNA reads TGTGCCAGCAGTTACTTAAACTATGGCTACACCTTC.

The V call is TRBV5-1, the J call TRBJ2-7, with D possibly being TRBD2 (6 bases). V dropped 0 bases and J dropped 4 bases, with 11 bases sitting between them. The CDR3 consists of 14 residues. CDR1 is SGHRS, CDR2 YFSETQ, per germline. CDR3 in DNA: TGCGCCAGCAGCTTGGAACCAGGAGGGTACGAGCAGTACTTC. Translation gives CASSLEPGGYEQYF.

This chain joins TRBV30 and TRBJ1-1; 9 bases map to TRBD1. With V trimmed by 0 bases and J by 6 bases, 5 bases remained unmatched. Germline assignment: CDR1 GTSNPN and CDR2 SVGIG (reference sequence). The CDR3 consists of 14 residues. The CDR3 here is CAWSVTQGAPEAFF. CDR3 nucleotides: TGTGCCTGGAGTGTAACACAGGGGGCCCCTGAAGCTTTCTTT.

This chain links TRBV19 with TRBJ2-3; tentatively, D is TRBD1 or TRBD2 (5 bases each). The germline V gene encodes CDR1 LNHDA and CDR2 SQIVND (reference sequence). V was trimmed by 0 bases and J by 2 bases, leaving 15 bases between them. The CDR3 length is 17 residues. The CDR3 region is CASSIDKGRYYTDTQYF. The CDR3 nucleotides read TGTGCCAGTAGTATAGATAAGGGACGCTACTACACAGATACGCAGTATTTT.

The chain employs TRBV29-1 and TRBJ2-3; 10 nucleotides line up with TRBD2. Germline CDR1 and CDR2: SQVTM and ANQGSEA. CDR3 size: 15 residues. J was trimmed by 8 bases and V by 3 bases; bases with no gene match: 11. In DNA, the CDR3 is TGCAGCGTTGACTCGACTAGCGGGTCAGCGGGTACGCAGTATTTT. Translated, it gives CSVDSTSGSAGTQYF.

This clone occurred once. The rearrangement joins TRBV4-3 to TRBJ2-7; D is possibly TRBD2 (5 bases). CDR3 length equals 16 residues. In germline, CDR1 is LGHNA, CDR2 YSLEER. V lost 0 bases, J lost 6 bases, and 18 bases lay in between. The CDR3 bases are TGCGCCAGCAGCCAAGATCTTGGAGACGCGGAGGTCGAGCAGTACTTC. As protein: CASSQDLGDAEVEQYF.

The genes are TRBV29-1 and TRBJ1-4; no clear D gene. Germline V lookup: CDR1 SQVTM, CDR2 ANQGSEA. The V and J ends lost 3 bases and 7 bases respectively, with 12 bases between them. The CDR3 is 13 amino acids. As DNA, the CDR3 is TGCAGCGTTGAGGGTGGAAGAGCTGAAAAACTGTTTTTT. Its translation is CSVEGGRAEKLFF.

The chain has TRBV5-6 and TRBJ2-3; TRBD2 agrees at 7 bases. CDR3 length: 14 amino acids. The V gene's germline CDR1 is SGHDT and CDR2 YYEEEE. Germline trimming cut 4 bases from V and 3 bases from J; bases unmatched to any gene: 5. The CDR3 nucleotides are TGTGCCAGCAGCCTCAGCGGGACGACAGATACGCAGTATTTT. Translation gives CASSLSGTTDTQYF.

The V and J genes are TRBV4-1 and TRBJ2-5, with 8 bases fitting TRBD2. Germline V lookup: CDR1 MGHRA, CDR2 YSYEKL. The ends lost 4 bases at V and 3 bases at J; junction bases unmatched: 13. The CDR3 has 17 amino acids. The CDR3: CASSPVGGGPVKETQYF. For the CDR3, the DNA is TGCGCCAGCAGCCCGGTCGGGGGGGGCCCGGTAAAAGAGACCCAGTACTTC.

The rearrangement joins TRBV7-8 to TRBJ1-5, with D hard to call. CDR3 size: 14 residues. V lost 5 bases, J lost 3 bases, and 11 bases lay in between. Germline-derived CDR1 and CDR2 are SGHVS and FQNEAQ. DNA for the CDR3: TGTGCCAGCAGCCGCGCAGGCTACAATCAGCCCCAGCATTTT. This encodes CASSRAGYNQPQHF. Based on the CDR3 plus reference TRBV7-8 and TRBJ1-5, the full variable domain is GAGVSQSPRYKVAKRGQDVALRCDPISGHVSLFWYQQALGQGPEFLTYFQNEAQLDKSGLPSDRFFAERPEGSVSTLKIQRTQQEDSAVYLCASSRAGYNQPQHFGDGTRLSIL.

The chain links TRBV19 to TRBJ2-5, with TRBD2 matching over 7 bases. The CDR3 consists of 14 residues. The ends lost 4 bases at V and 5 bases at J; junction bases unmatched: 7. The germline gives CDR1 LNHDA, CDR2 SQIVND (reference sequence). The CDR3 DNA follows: TGTGCCAGTAGTAAGACGACTAGCACCGAGACCCAGTACTTC. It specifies CASSKTTSTETQYF.

The CDR3 DNA sequence: TGCGCCAGCAGCCAAGATTGGTTCGGGGTAGACTCCTACGAGCAGTACTTC. The encoded protein is CASSQDWFGVDSYEQYF. The chain carries TRBV4-3 and TRBJ2-7; D perhaps matches TRBD2 (5 bases). The V end was cut by 0 bases, the J end by 0 bases, with 15 bases between. From germline, CDR1 is LGHNA and CDR2 YSLEER. The CDR3 sequence is 17 residues long.

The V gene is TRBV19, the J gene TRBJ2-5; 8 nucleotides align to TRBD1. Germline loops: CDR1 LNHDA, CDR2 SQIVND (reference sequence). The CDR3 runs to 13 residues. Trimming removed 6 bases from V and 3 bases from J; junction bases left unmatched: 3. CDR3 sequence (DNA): TGTGCCAGTAGCAAGGGACAGGAAGAGACCCAGTACTTC. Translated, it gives CASSKGQEETQYF.

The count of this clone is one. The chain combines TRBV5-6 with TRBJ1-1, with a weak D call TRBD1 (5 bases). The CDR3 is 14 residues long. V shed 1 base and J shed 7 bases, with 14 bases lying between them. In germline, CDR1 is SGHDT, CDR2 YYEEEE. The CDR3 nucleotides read TGTGCCAGCAGCTTGTGGGGGGAGCGGGATGAAGCTTTCTTT. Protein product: CASSLWGERDEAFF.

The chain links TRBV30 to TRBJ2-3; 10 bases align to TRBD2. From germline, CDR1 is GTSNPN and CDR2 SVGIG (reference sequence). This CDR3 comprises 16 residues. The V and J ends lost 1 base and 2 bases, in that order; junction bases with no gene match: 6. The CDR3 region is CAWSGAGGPSTDTQYF. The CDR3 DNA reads TGTGCCTGGAGTGGAGCGGGAGGGCCCTCCACAGATACGCAGTATTTT.

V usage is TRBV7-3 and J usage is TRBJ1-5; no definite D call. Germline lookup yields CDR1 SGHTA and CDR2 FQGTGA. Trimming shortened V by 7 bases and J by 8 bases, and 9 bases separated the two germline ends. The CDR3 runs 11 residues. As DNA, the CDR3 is TGTGCCAGCACCACATGTGAGCCCCAGCATTTT. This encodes CASTTCEPQHF.

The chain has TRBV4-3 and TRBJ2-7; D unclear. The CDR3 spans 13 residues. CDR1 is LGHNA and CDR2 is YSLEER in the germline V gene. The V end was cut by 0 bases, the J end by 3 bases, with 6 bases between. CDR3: CASSQDDRYEQYF. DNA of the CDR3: TGCGCCAGCAGCCAAGATGATCGCTACGAGCAGTACTTC.

The CDR3 bases are TGTGCCAGCATCCCTACAGGGGCCTACAATGAGCAGTTCTTC. It codes for CASIPTGAYNEQFF. This chain joins TRBV7-8 and TRBJ2-1; TRBD1 agrees at 7 bases. This CDR3 contains 14 residues. V lost 7 bases to trimming and J lost 2 bases; unmatched junction nucleotides: 5. CDR1 SGHVS and CDR2 FQNEAQ come from the germline V gene.

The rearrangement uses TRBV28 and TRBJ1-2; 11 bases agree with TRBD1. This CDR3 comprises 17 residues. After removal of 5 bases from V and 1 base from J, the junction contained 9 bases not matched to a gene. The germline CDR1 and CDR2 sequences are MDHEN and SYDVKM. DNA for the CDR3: TGTGCCAGCAGTGGGAGGACAGGGGGCTCTATTAACTATGGCTACACCTTC. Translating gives CASSGRTGGSINYGYTF.